These T cell receptor beta chains were read from a single sample in a study of CD8 T cells in ankylosing spondylitis. TCRdb analysed the 5' RACE reads with MiXCR anew, one entry per CDR3 protein. The sample carries hundreds of thousands of distinct CDR3 sequences, approximately 22% recorded once. The material sequenced was blood, either unsorted or a sorted T cell fraction (not recorded which). The receptors come from a male donor with ankylosing spondylitis or in good health (not recorded which). CDR3s include the opening cysteine and the closing phenylalanine or tryptophan. The D gene is left open where the match is weak. Clone sizes are given selectively: once, few, many, or a class where the clone is expanded.

d_gene: TRBD2
j_gene: TRBJ2-1
abundance: NA
v_gene: TRBV7-2
CDR3aa: CASSNGGFNEQFF
CDR3nt: TGTGCCAGCAGTAACGGGGGGTTTAATGAGCAGTTCTTC

d_gene: TRBD1
j_gene: TRBJ1-2
abundance: few
v_gene: TRBV7-9
CDR3aa: CASSWQGGGYTF
CDR3nt: TGTGCCAGCAGCTGGCAGGGGGGCGGCTACACCTTC

d_gene: TRBD2
j_gene: TRBJ2-5
abundance: NA
v_gene: TRBV3-1
CDR3aa: CASSQDRTSGAQETQYF
CDR3nt: TGTGCCAGCAGCCAAGATAGGACTAGCGGGGCTCAAGAGACCCAGTACTTC

d_gene: TRBD2
j_gene: TRBJ2-3
abundance: NA
v_gene: TRBV6-1
CDR3aa: CASSGAGADTQYF
CDR3nt: TGTGCCAGCAGTGGGGCGGGAGCAGATACGCAGTATTTT

d_gene: NA
j_gene: TRBJ2-3
abundance: few
v_gene: TRBV7-9
CDR3aa: CASSISSSDTQYF
CDR3nt: TGTGCCAGCAGCATTTCAAGCTCAGATACGCAGTATTTT

d_gene: NA
j_gene: TRBJ1-4
abundance: many
v_gene: TRBV12-3/TRBV12-4
CDR3aa: CASSFGEKLFF
CDR3nt: TGTGCCAGCAGTTTTGGTGAAAAACTGTTTTTT

d_gene: TRBD2
j_gene: TRBJ2-1
abundance: NA
v_gene: TRBV28
CDR3aa: CASSSLLAGGPSEQFF
CDR3nt: TGTGCCAGCAGTTCCCTACTAGCGGGGGGGCCGTCTGAGCAGTTCTTC

d_gene: NA
j_gene: TRBJ2-7
abundance: NA
v_gene: TRBV6-5
CDR3aa: CASSYTLEYEQYF
CDR3nt: TGTGCCAGCAGTTACACCTTAGAGTACGAGCAGTACTTC

d_gene: TRBD2
j_gene: TRBJ2-5
abundance: few
v_gene: TRBV12-3/TRBV12-4
CDR3aa: CASSWGGGEETQYF
CDR3nt: TGTGCCAGCAGTTGGGGCGGGGGAGAAGAGACCCAGTACTTC

d_gene: NA
j_gene: TRBJ2-7
abundance: NA
v_gene: TRBV20-1
CDR3aa: CSARDQTYEQYF
CDR3nt: TGCAGTGCTAGAGATCAGACCTACGAGCAGTACTTC

d_gene: TRBD1
j_gene: TRBJ2-2
abundance: NA
v_gene: TRBV10-2
CDR3aa: CASSPQGNPGELFF
CDR3nt: TGCGCCAGCAGCCCACAGGGGAATCCGGGGGAGCTGTTTTTT

d_gene: NA
j_gene: TRBJ1-2
abundance: few
v_gene: TRBV12-3/TRBV12-4
CDR3aa: CASSTTVNYGYTF
CDR3nt: TGTGCCAGCAGCACGACAGTGAACTATGGCTACACCTTC

d_gene: TRBD1
j_gene: TRBJ2-3
abundance: NA
v_gene: TRBV30
CDR3aa: CAWSGTTVRGLGTDTQYF
CDR3nt: TGTGCCTGGAGTGGAACGACGGTCAGGGGGCTTGGCACAGATACGCAGTATTTT

d_gene: NA
j_gene: TRBJ2-7
abundance: NA
v_gene: TRBV11-2
CDR3aa: CASSPSDRNYEQYF
CDR3nt: TGTGCCAGCAGCCCCTCGGACAGAAACTACGAGCAGTACTTC

d_gene: NA
j_gene: TRBJ2-5
abundance: NA
v_gene: TRBV6-6
CDR3aa: CASSSRTEETQYF
CDR3nt: TGTGCCAGCAGTTCCCGGACCGAAGAGACCCAGTACTTC

d_gene: TRBD1
j_gene: TRBJ1-5
abundance: NA
v_gene: TRBV10-3
CDR3aa: CAISELGQGNQPQHF
CDR3nt: TGTGCCATCAGTGAGCTAGGACAGGGCAATCAGCCCCAGCATTTT

d_gene: NA
j_gene: TRBJ2-7
abundance: NA
v_gene: TRBV15
CDR3aa: CATSLFLIRSQEQYF
CDR3nt: TGTGCCACCAGCTTGTTCCTAATAAGGTCTCAAGAGCAGTACTTC

d_gene: TRBD1
j_gene: TRBJ2-7
abundance: few
v_gene: TRBV12-3/TRBV12-4
CDR3aa: CASSFAGTGREQYF
CDR3nt: TGTGCCAGCAGTTTCGCCGGGACAGGGCGCGAGCAGTACTTC

d_gene: TRBD2
j_gene: TRBJ2-7
abundance: NA
v_gene: TRBV29-1
CDR3aa: CSVEDRTSGGPNSYEQYF
CDR3nt: TGCAGCGTTGAAGATCGGACTAGCGGGGGGCCGAACTCCTACGAGCAGTACTTC

d_gene: NA
j_gene: TRBJ2-3
abundance: NA
v_gene: TRBV12-3/TRBV12-4
CDR3aa: CASKNRDSFTDTQYF
CDR3nt: TGTGCCAGCAAGAACCGGGACTCCTTCACAGATACGCAGTATTTT

d_gene: TRBD2
j_gene: TRBJ2-1
abundance: NA
v_gene: TRBV29-1
CDR3aa: CSVLAGPSYNEQFF
CDR3nt: TGCAGCGTTTTAGCGGGGCCTTCCTACAATGAGCAGTTCTTC

d_gene: NA
j_gene: TRBJ1-1
abundance: NA
v_gene: TRBV12-3/TRBV12-4
CDR3aa: CASSLSATTEAFF
CDR3nt: TGTGCCAGCAGTTTGTCAGCGACCACTGAAGCTTTCTTT

d_gene: NA
j_gene: TRBJ2-7
abundance: NA
v_gene: TRBV7-9
CDR3aa: CASSLVGDTYEQYF
CDR3nt: TGTGCCAGCAGCTTAGTGGGAGATACCTACGAGCAGTACTTC

d_gene: TRBD2
j_gene: TRBJ2-3
abundance: few
v_gene: TRBV11-2
CDR3aa: CASSRGGNTDTQYF
CDR3nt: TGTGCCAGCAGCCGCGGGGGGAACACAGATACGCAGTATTTT

d_gene: NA
j_gene: TRBJ2-5
abundance: few
v_gene: TRBV3-1
CDR3aa: CASSQDKVSQETQYF
CDR3nt: TGTGCCAGCAGCCAAGATAAAGTGTCCCAAGAGACCCAGTACTTC

d_gene: TRBD1
j_gene: TRBJ1-1
abundance: NA
v_gene: TRBV20-1
CDR3aa: CSARSTGGNTEAFF
CDR3nt: TGCAGTGCTAGGTCGACAGGGGGGAACACTGAAGCTTTCTTT

d_gene: NA
j_gene: TRBJ2-1
abundance: NA
v_gene: TRBV19
CDR3aa: CASSTGQQIKQFF
CDR3nt: TGTGCCAGTAGTACAGGACAACAAATCAAGCAGTTCTTC

d_gene: TRBD2
j_gene: TRBJ2-7
abundance: NA
v_gene: TRBV12-3/TRBV12-4
CDR3aa: CASNHRERGADEQYF
CDR3nt: TGTGCCAGCAACCATCGGGAGCGGGGGGCCGACGAGCAGTACTTC

d_gene: TRBD2
j_gene: TRBJ2-7
abundance: few
v_gene: TRBV15
CDR3aa: CATSRGSLAGVNEQYF
CDR3nt: TGTGCCACCAGCAGAGGATCCCTAGCGGGGGTTAACGAGCAGTACTTC

d_gene: TRBD2
j_gene: TRBJ2-7
abundance: once
v_gene: TRBV3-1
CDR3aa: CATCRTSGGIGSYEQYF
CDR3nt: TGTGCCACCTGCCGGACTAGCGGGGGGATCGGCTCCTACGAGCAGTACTTC

d_gene: NA
j_gene: TRBJ1-4
abundance: few
v_gene: TRBV5-5
CDR3aa: CASSFAGGEKLFF
CDR3nt: TGTGCCAGCAGCTTCGCCGGGGGAGAAAAACTGTTTTTT

d_gene: NA
j_gene: TRBJ1-2
abundance: few
v_gene: TRBV7-9
CDR3aa: CASFVGGGYTF
CDR3nt: TGTGCCAGCTTCGTTGGGGGTGGCTACACCTTC

d_gene: NA
j_gene: TRBJ1-5
abundance: few
v_gene: TRBV3-1
CDR3aa: CASSQDYTNQPQHF
CDR3nt: TGTGCCAGCAGCCAAGATTACACCAATCAGCCCCAGCATTTT

d_gene: NA
j_gene: TRBJ2-7
abundance: NA
v_gene: TRBV20-1
CDR3aa: CSARDLSTSYEQYF
CDR3nt: TGCAGTGCTAGAGATCTAAGCACCTCCTACGAGCAGTACTTC

d_gene: NA
j_gene: TRBJ2-3
abundance: NA
v_gene: TRBV11-2
CDR3aa: CASSFNGGAKDTQYF
CDR3nt: TGTGCCAGCAGCTTCAACGGGGGCGCGAAAGATACGCAGTATTTT

d_gene: NA
j_gene: TRBJ2-7
abundance: NA
v_gene: TRBV5-1
CDR3aa: CASSLEVGGYEQYF
CDR3nt: TGCGCCAGCAGCTTGGAAGTGGGGGGTTACGAGCAGTACTTC

d_gene: NA
j_gene: TRBJ1-5
abundance: few
v_gene: TRBV12-3/TRBV12-4
CDR3aa: CASKGSNQPQHF
CDR3nt: TGTGCCAGCAAGGGCTCCAATCAGCCCCAGCATTTT

d_gene: NA
j_gene: TRBJ1-1
abundance: few
v_gene: TRBV7-9
CDR3aa: CASSPLAQAVTEAFF
CDR3nt: TGTGCCAGCAGCCCCCTTGCACAGGCGGTAACTGAAGCTTTCTTT

d_gene: TRBD1
j_gene: TRBJ2-4
abundance: NA
v_gene: TRBV20-1
CDR3aa: CSARDRAGIQYF
CDR3nt: TGCAGTGCCAGGGACAGGGCGGGCATTCAGTACTTC

d_gene: NA
j_gene: TRBJ2-1
abundance: few
v_gene: TRBV15
CDR3aa: CATSRERGLVNEQFF
CDR3nt: TGTGCCACCAGCAGAGAACGGGGGCTAGTCAATGAGCAGTTCTTC

d_gene: NA
j_gene: TRBJ2-7
abundance: NA
v_gene: TRBV12-3/TRBV12-4
CDR3aa: CASSLSGRYEQYF
CDR3nt: TGTGCCAGCAGTTTGTCAGGGCGGTACGAGCAGTACTTC

d_gene: NA
j_gene: TRBJ2-3
abundance: many
v_gene: TRBV20-1
CDR3aa: CSARDLGPTDTQYF
CDR3nt: TGCAGTGCTAGAGATCTTGGCCCCACAGATACGCAGTATTTT

d_gene: NA
j_gene: TRBJ2-7
abundance: NA
v_gene: TRBV2
CDR3aa: CASSETHSYEQYF
CDR3nt: TGTGCCAGCAGTGAGACCCACTCCTACGAGCAGTACTTC

d_gene: NA
j_gene: TRBJ2-5
abundance: NA
v_gene: TRBV5-6
CDR3aa: CASSSPVGWLRETQYF
CDR3nt: TGTGCCAGCAGCTCACCGGTTGGGTGGTTAAGAGAGACCCAGTACTTC

d_gene: NA
j_gene: TRBJ2-5
abundance: NA
v_gene: TRBV12-3/TRBV12-4
CDR3aa: CASSHGDRKETQYF
CDR3nt: TGTGCCAGCAGCCACGGGGACCGTAAAGAGACCCAGTACTTC

d_gene: NA
j_gene: TRBJ2-1
abundance: NA
v_gene: TRBV5-5
CDR3aa: CASSLLGAHNEQFF
CDR3nt: TGTGCCAGCAGCTTGCTGGGGGCCCACAATGAGCAGTTCTTC

d_gene: NA
j_gene: TRBJ2-3
abundance: few
v_gene: TRBV12-3/TRBV12-4
CDR3aa: CASTRLSDSTDTQYF
CDR3nt: TGTGCCAGCACCCGCCTCAGCGACAGCACAGATACGCAGTATTTT

d_gene: TRBD2
j_gene: TRBJ2-7
abundance: NA
v_gene: TRBV7-2
CDR3aa: CASSFVSGDYEQYF
CDR3nt: TGTGCCAGCAGCTTTGTTAGCGGGGACTACGAGCAGTACTTC